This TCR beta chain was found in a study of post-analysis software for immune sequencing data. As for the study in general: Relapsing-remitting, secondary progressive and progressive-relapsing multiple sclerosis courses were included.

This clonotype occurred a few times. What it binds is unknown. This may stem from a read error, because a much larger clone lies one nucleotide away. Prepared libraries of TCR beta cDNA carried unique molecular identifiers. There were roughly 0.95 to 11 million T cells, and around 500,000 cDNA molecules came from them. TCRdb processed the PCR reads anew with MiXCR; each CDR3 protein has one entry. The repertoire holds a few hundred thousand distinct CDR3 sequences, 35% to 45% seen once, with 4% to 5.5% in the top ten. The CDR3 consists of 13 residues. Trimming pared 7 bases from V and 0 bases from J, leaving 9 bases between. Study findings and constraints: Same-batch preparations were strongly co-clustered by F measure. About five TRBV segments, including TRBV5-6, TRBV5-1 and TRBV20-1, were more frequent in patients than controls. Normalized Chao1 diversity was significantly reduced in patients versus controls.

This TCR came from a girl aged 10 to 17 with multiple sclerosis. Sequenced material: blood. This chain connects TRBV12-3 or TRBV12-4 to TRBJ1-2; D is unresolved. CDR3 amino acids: CASNRKANYGYTF. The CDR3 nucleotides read TGTGCCAGCAACCGGAAGGCTAACTATGGCTACACCTTC.